This record looks at one TCR beta chain sequence and its context. What it binds is unknown. The data were taken from a study of shared clonotypes between healthy human individuals. The study's findings and limits: Sequencing depth was a factor that was expected to affect clonotype sharing among donors. Rarefaction curves obtained for sorted subsets showed sequencing incomplete despite large depth.

Naive CD8 cells were CD45RO-negative, positively selected for CCR7, excluding terminally differentiated effector memory CD45RA+ cells. The donors, healthy adults who were HIV-negative, had experienced no recent acute infections or vaccinations. The germline CDR1 and CDR2 sequences are SGHTS and YDEGEE. Between the trimmed V and J ends, which lost 3 bases and 4 bases, there was a span of 17 bases. This CDR3 comprises 15 residues. Genomic DNA belonging to each subset was distributed in equal measure over several immunoSEQ plates. The data were produced by immunoSEQ multiplex PCR, yet TCRdb's version contains in-frame clones alone and is incomplete. The sample includes under 600,000 clones, 95% to 98% of them seen just once.

The TCR originated in a man aged 25 to 40 in good health. The sequencing input was naive CD8+ T cells sorted from blood. The rearrangement joins TRBV5-8 to TRBJ2-7; D remains ambiguous. The CDR3 DNA reads TGTGCCAGCAGCTCTGAGCCCGCACAGATTTACGAGCAGTACTTC. Protein product: CASSSEPAQIYEQYF. The whole variable domain, remainder taken from reference TRBV5-8 and TRBJ2-7, is EAGVTQSPTHLIKTRGQQATLRCSPISGHTSVYWYQQALGLGLQFLLWYDEGEERNRGNFPPRFSGRQFPNYSSELNVNALELEDSALYLCASSSEPAQIYEQYFGPGTRLTVT.